This TCR beta chain was found in a study of CD8 T cells in ankylosing spondylitis (dated by TCRdb to about 2017). In the study overall: T cell receptor beta repertoires were profiled in healthy donors and ankylosing spondylitis patients so that disease-linked TCR variants could be found. The whole study cohort included over a hundred healthy donors and under 30 ankylosing spondylitis patients. Samples of peripheral blood were taken, and for ankylosing spondylitis patients, synovial fluid was collected as well.

Sequenced using an Illumina HiSeq 2500. Quantitative 5'-RACE with molecular barcodes was used to prepare TCR beta libraries. The study's processing was this. A new computational method, built on a probabilistic model of VDJ rearrangement, was used to identify disease-linked TCR variants. TCRdb applied fastp at Q25 and MiXCR to the public reads, then kept only in-frame beta chains. Here each entry gathers all rows of one CDR3 protein and keeps the most common genes and DNA. It is TCRdb's table, rather than the study itself, that gives the V and J calls and clone size. This sample is represented by about 240,000 distinct CDR3 sequences; around 9.2% of them were singletons. Approximately 6.2% of the sample belongs to the ten largest clones. The CDR3, from cysteine to phenylalanine, totals 12 residues. Left in the record is the CDR3 DNA by itself, 36 bases read in frame from the first base. At the junction V is shortened by 6 bases and J by 8 bases, with 11 bases in between.

The research as a whole found: The disease-linked clones showed a CD8+ phenotype and occurred at relatively low frequencies in peripheral blood. The disease-linked clones were reported to be significantly enriched in matched synovial fluid samples from ankylosing spondylitis patients. Some motif variants had previously been reported in the synovial fluid and blood of reactive arthritis patients, which suggests shared mechanisms of disease initiation. Blood from ankylosing spondylitis patients appeared to be characterized by a TCR beta motif composed of about eight highly homologous amino acid variants.

Many counts were recorded for this clonotype. Its recognized antigen is unknown. Base qualities are not recorded, but no much larger clone differs from it by a single base. The sample consisted of blood, either unsorted or a sorted T cell fraction (not recorded which). The receptor chain draws on TRBV12-3 or TRBV12-4 and TRBJ2-4; the D gene is perhaps TRBD1 or TRBD2, as each covers 5 bases. The sequence came from a male donor with ankylosing spondylitis or in good health (not recorded which). The DNA sequence reads TGTGCCAGCAGCTTCAGAGGGGACATTCAGTACTTC. Its product reads: CASSFRGDIQYF.